A selection of T cell receptor beta chains follows, all from one sample in a study of vaccination effects on CD4 cells after COVID-19. Repertoires were generated with immunoSEQ multiplex PCR, while TCRdb's copy carries only in-frame clones and drops some. The sample records 25,000 to 40,000 clones, roughly 60% being singletons. Their specific antigens are unknown. The sample here was CD4+ T cells from PBMCs cultured with SARS-CoV-2 spike peptides, taken after COVID-19 vaccination. These receptors were obtained from a human donor who received a COVID-19 vaccine. CDR3s include the opening cysteine and the closing phenylalanine or tryptophan. The D gene is left open where the match is weak. For some rows the clone size is stated as once, few or many, or as a class when expanded; others skip it.

V gene	clone size	D gene	CDR3 length	J gene	CDR3 DNA	CDR3 protein
TRBV4-2	NA	TRBD1	16	TRBJ2-5	TGTGCCAGCAGCCAAGGTCGTGGACAGGCTAAAGAGACCCAGTACTTC	CASSQGRGQAKETQYF
TRBV5-4	NA	TRBD1	14	TRBJ2-5	TGTGCCAGCAGCTTACAGGGGGCGAAAGAGACCCAGTACTTC	CASSLQGAKETQYF
TRBV19	NA	NA	15	TRBJ1-1	TGTGCCAGTAAGGGTGTTCCAGAAAAAAACACTGAAGCTTTCTTT	CASKGVPEKNTEAFF
TRBV6-5	medium-sized	TRBD1	15	TRBJ1-2	TGTGCCAGCAGTAAACCGGGACAGGGGACCTATGGCTACACCTTC	CASSKPGQGTYGYTF
TRBV11-2	once	TRBD1	14	TRBJ1-2	TGTGCCAGCAGCTTTGGGACAGACCTGTATGGCTACACCTTC	CASSFGTDLYGYTF
TRBV10-3	few	NA	13	TRBJ1-6	TGTGCCATCAGTGAGTGGGAGGTTTCACCCCTCCACTTT	CAISEWEVSPLHF
TRBV6-6	NA	NA	14	TRBJ2-3	TGTGCCAGCAGTTTCGGACAGTTCACAGATACGCAGTATTTT	CASSFGQFTDTQYF
TRBV10-1	few	NA	16	TRBJ2-1	TGCGCCAGCAGTGGATCCGGGGCCAGCTCCTACAATGAGCAGTTCTTC	CASSGSGASSYNEQFF
TRBV29-1	NA	NA	15	TRBJ1-1	TGCAGCGTCGCCGGGACTCAGAAAGGGAACACTGAAGCTTTCTTT	CSVAGTQKGNTEAFF
TRBV9	NA	TRBD1	14	TRBJ1-1	TGTGCCAGCAGCGTGCGGACAGGGGACACTGAAGCTTTCTTT	CASSVRTGDTEAFF
TRBV18	few	TRBD2	13	TRBJ2-5	TGTGCCAGCTCACCCTCTAGCGGGGAGACCCAGTACTTC	CASSPSSGETQYF
TRBV18	few	NA	16	TRBJ1-3	TGTGCCAGCTCACCAGCGCAGGGTTTTTCTGGAAACACCATATATTTT	CASSPAQGFSGNTIYF
TRBV10-1	NA	TRBD2	14	TRBJ2-3	TGCGCCAGCAGTGAGTCCGGGGGGGCAAATACGCAGTATTTT	CASSESGGANTQYF
TRBV6-5	NA	NA	14	TRBJ2-7	TGTGCCAGCAGTTACGGGTTCGGGGATCGCGAGCAGTACTTC	CASSYGFGDREQYF
TRBV7-8	NA	NA	14	TRBJ2-7	TGTGCCAGCAGCTCCAGACAGGAGTCCGGCGAGCAGTACTTC	CASSSRQESGEQYF
TRBV7-9	NA	TRBD2	15	TRBJ2-5	TGTGCCAGCAGACGAACTAGCGAGGGCCAGACAACCCAGTACTTC	CASRRTSEGQTTQYF
TRBV19	NA	TRBD1	15	TRBJ1-1	TGTGCCAGTACCCTGATGGGGACAGCGAACACTGAAGCTTTCTTT	CASTLMGTANTEAFF
TRBV28	NA	TRBD1	15	TRBJ2-1	TGTGCCAGCAGCATACCAGGGGGAAGCTACAATGAGCAGTTCTTC	CASSIPGGSYNEQFF
TRBV15	NA	NA	14	TRBJ2-2	TGTGCCACCAGCAGAGATTTGGGAACCGGGGAGCTGTTTTTT	CATSRDLGTGELFF
TRBV27	NA	NA	15	TRBJ2-7	TGTGCCAGCAGTTCATTAGGGCCCGGGGACTACGAGCAGTACTTC	CASSSLGPGDYEQYF
TRBV20-1	NA	NA	15	TRBJ2-1	TGCAGTGCTAGTCCCGGACATGGACTATACAATGAGCAGTTCTTC	CSASPGHGLYNEQFF
TRBV29-1	NA	NA	13	TRBJ2-3	TGCAGCGGGTACAGGGAGGTGACAGATACGCAGTATTTT	CSGYREVTDTQYF